The 7 T cell receptor beta chains below come from one sample, sequenced in a study of Ad26.COV2.S vaccination and SARS-CoV-2 variants. Regarding treatment: some 20 received Ad26.COV2.S at low or high dose, single or two shots; about 5 received placebo; per-sample allocation not given. The study sampled participants on day 63 after the first vaccine or placebo injection. The table came from immunoSEQ multiplex PCR; TCRdb's copy has only in-frame clones and leaves some out. The sample gives about 320,000 clones, approximately 87% of which show up once; around 5.5% is in the top ten. This sample comprised peripheral blood, obtained in a trial of Ad26.COV2.S vaccine versus placebo. Receptor source: a person aged 18-60 years who received the Ad26.COV2.S COVID-19 vaccine or a placebo.

This chain joins TRBV25-1 and TRBJ1-1; tentative D call: TRBD1 (6 bases). The germline V and J ends were trimmed by 4 bases and 1 base, with 10 bases remaining between them. CDR3 length: 14 amino acids. The germline CDR1 and CDR2 sequences are MGHDK and SYGVNS. The CDR3 region has the DNA TGTGCCAGCAGTGCATGGACAGCGAACACTGAAGCTTTCTTT. As protein: CASSAWTANTEAFF.

This clone was found a few times. The chain uses TRBV27 and TRBJ1-6; D may be TRBD1 (5 bases). The CDR3 length is 17 residues. The germline V gene has CDR1 MNHEY and CDR2 SMNVEV (reference sequence). The V end lost 5 bases, the J end lost 7 bases, and 21 bases lay between the germline ends. The chain's CDR3 is CASSILRVGYLNSPLHF. CDR3 bases: TGTGCCAGCAGTATCCTCAGGGTTGGTTATTTGAATTCACCCCTCCACTTT.

The rearrangement uses TRBV5-1 and TRBJ2-2; TRBD2 aligns across 8 bases. The V and J ends lost 2 bases and 5 bases, in that order; junction bases with no gene match: 11. CDR1 SGHRS and CDR2 YFSETQ come from the germline V gene. The CDR3 runs to 17 residues. The CDR3 DNA is TGCGCCAGCAGCTTAACCCGGGGGGGCGCGGTTACCGGGGAGCTGTTTTTT. Translated: CASSLTRGGAVTGELFF.

The chain carries TRBV7-2 and TRBJ2-2, with TRBD1 as a possible D gene (5 bases). Trimming left V 3 bases short and J 2 bases short, with 10 bases between. CDR1 and CDR2 from the germline V gene are SGHTA and FQGNSA. This CDR3 region has 15 residues. CDR3 sequence reads: CASSFSRANTGELFF. CDR3 bases: TGTGCCAGCAGCTTTTCCAGGGCCAACACCGGGGAGCTGTTTTTT.

The chain joins TRBV2 to TRBJ1-6; a weak D match, TRBD1 (5 bases). Germline V CDR1 and CDR2: SNHLY, FYNNEI. Trimming shortened V by 6 bases and J by 5 bases, and 17 bases separated the two germline ends. The CDR3 is 16 amino acids. The CDR3 DNA is TGTGCCAGCAGAGCTTCAGGGATGTGGAATAATTCACCCCTCCACTTT. This translates into CASRASGMWNNSPLHF.

The chain couples TRBV18 to TRBJ2-3, with D possibly matching TRBD2 (5 bases). The V gene's germline CDR1 is KGHSH and CDR2 LQKENI. V was cut by 6 bases and J by 7 bases, with 11 bases left in between. CDR3 size: 12 residues. The CDR3 DNA reads as TGTGCCAGCTCGGGAGATCGGTATACGCAGTATTTT. Amino acids: CASSGDRYTQYF.

The chain uses TRBV9 and TRBJ2-5; 7 nucleotides align to TRBD2. The germline V gene encodes CDR1 SGDLS and CDR2 YYNGEE. After removal of 4 bases from V and 3 bases from J, the junction contained 12 bases not matched to a gene. The CDR3 contains 16 residues. CDR3 sequence: CASSPGVVAGEETQYF. The CDR3 nucleotides are TGTGCCAGCAGCCCGGGGGTGGTTGCGGGGGAAGAGACCCAGTACTTC.